This T cell receptor beta chain comes out of a study of response to subunit inactivated influenza vaccine (dated 2018 in TCRdb). As for the study more broadly: The study used deep quantitative T cell receptor repertoire profiling to track responses to a trivalent subunit inactivated influenza vaccine.

Trimming at the junction amounts to 8 bases on V and 4 bases on J, and the germline ends lie 14 bases apart. Inclusive of the bounding cysteine and phenylalanine, the CDR3 is 13 residues long. Of all the DNA, just the CDR3 is kept, 39 bases in frame from base 1. Library preparation employed RT-PCR. TCRdb shows the sequencer as Illumina HiSeq 2500. The public reads were reanalyzed by TCRdb: fastp trimming at Q25, MiXCR alignment, in-frame beta chains only. CDR3 protein duplicates are merged, each entry listing the most common genes and DNA. Across this sample there are about 700,000 distinct CDR3 sequences, with 15% to 18% seen only once. Roughly 11% of the sample rests with the top ten. Broad study findings and their caveats: It was suggested by the authors that each seasonal influenza vaccination may recruit only a limited number of new T cells.

Points on this clonotype: Its recognized antigen is unknown. Nothing much larger sits one base from this clone, and base qualities are not available.

The sequence was obtained from a man aged 45-65 years who received an inactivated influenza vaccine. Donor details come from another sample of the same person, matched by shared clones. The sequencing here drew on PBMCs from blood, taken 11 to 12 days after vaccination. The V and J segments used are TRBV12-3 or TRBV12-4 and TRBJ1-1; a weak D assignment points to TRBD1 (5 bases agree). The base sequence is TGTGCCAGCGCTCCAGGGTCGGGCACTGAAGCTTTCTTT. Its protein is CASAPGSGTEAFF.